This TCR beta chain was found in a study of blood T cell repertoires in COVID-19. Study-level information: Sites in the United States, Italy and Spain provided acute and convalescent COVID-19 samples. T cells, B-cell-depleted T cells, or PBMCs provided the cDNA or gDNA that served as material.

CDR3 size: 15 residues. V was pared by 4 bases and J by 13 bases, with 14 bases of the junction left unmatched. Germline-derived CDR1 and CDR2 are SGDLS and YYNGEE. Under the authors' procedure: Amplified reference gene primers provided the basis for estimating nucleated cell counts. The assay was immunoSEQ multiplex PCR, and TCRdb's table has in-frame clones only and misses some. The V and J calls and clone size are taken from that table; D and trimming were inferred from the DNA. The sample yields about 6,200 clones, around 67% seen once. This receptor was obtained from a man in his sixties with acute or convalescent COVID-19. Input material: peripheral blood. The chain combines TRBV9 with TRBJ1-6, with TRBD1 identical over 7 bases. The CDR3 nucleotides are TGTGCCAGCAGCCCCCTTACCGGGACAGCTTTCCCCCTCCACTTT. This gives the protein CASSPLTGTAFPLHF. Full variable domain (remainder filled in from reference TRBV9 and TRBJ1-6): DSGVTQTPKHLITATGQRVTLRCSPRSGDLSVYWYQQSLDQGLQFLIQYYNGEERAKGNILERFSAQQFPDLHSELNLSSLELGDSALYFCASSPLTGTAFPLHFGNGTRLTVT.